The 21 T cell receptor beta chains below all came from one sample that was sequenced in a study of blood T cells in healthy people across ages (dated by TCRdb to between 2014 and 2017). The protocol used for the library was 5' RACE. A second PCR of about 7 to 12 cycles was performed with a sample-barcoded 5' primer and a J-beta primer mix. TCRdb reprocessing: public reads trimmed at Q25 with fastp, clones called with MiXCR, in-frame beta chains kept. Here each entry gathers all rows of one CDR3 protein and keeps the most common genes and DNA. This sample has over 1,500,000 distinct CDR3 sequences in its table, and around 40% of those were observed once. About 21% of the sample comes from the top ten. The sequenced material came from blood. Receptors originate from a human donor in good health.

In this sample, this clonotype turned up a few times. The chain links TRBV11-2 to TRBJ2-3, with a weak D call TRBD2 (7 bases). The V end was cut by 0 bases, the J end by 2 bases, with 21 bases between. The CDR3 is 19 amino acids. The germline CDR1 and CDR2 sequences are SGHAT and FQNNGV. In DNA form, the CDR3 reads TGTGCCAGCAGCTTAGATCCCCTCCCTGGGAGGGGGATCACAGATACGCAGTATTTT. Amino acid sequence: CASSLDPLPGRGITDTQYF.

The sample holds a few counts of this clonotype. A junction end diverges from the germline sequence, so it may reflect a read error. The chain has TRBV6-1 and TRBJ2-2; perhaps D is TRBD1 or TRBD2 (6 bases each). The length of the CDR3 is 15 residues. CDR1 and CDR2 from the germline V gene are MNHNS and SASEGT. The CDR3 spells CASRAGPSEPGELLF. The CDR3 DNA reads as TGTGCCAGCAGAGCGGGCCCCTCGGAACCAGGGGAGCTGCTTTTT.

This clonotype was seen a handful of times. The chain links TRBV20-1 to TRBJ2-1; D may correspond to TRBD1 or TRBD2 (6 bases each). With 0 bases removed from V and 0 bases from J, the gap between germline ends came to 12 bases. Germline loops: CDR1 DFQATT, CDR2 SNEGSKA (reference sequence). CDR3 length: 16 residues. The CDR3 protein is CSARDRGPSSYNEQFF. CDR3 nucleotide sequence: TGCAGTGCTAGAGACCGGGGGCCGAGCTCCTACAATGAGCAGTTCTTC.

This clonotype was counted a few times. The V gene is TRBV15, the J gene TRBJ1-5, with D unresolved. The CDR3 contains 17 residues. The ends were cut back, 0 bases at V and 0 bases at J, with 12 bases in the middle. CDR1 and CDR2 (germline): LNHNV, YYDKDF (reference sequence). The CDR3 DNA is TGTGCCACCAGCAGAGAAGTCCCCTGGGATAGCAATCAGCCCCAGCATTTT. This gives the protein CATSREVPWDSNQPQHF.

This sequence joins TRBV15 and TRBJ1-5; perhaps TRBD1 as D (6 bases). The CDR3 consists of 15 residues. Per the germline V gene, CDR1 is LNHNV and CDR2 is YYDKDF (reference sequence). V was shortened by 0 bases and J by 4 bases, with 10 bases between the two germline ends. CDR3 region: CATSRDRGLNQPQHF. The CDR3 nucleotides are TGTGCCACCAGCAGAGATCGGGGGCTAAATCAGCCCCAGCATTTT.

The V call is TRBV14, the J call TRBJ1-1; D gene unclear. With 3 bases removed from V and 5 bases from J, the gap between germline ends came to 16 bases. CDR1 is SGHDN and CDR2 is FVKESK in the germline V gene. This CDR3 spans 15 amino acids. As DNA, the CDR3 is TGTGCCAGCAGCCATCTGGGCGGCAGAACGACTGAAGCTTTCTTT. This translates into CASSHLGGRTTEAFF.

This clonotype was observed at least ten times. The chain carries TRBV4-1 and TRBJ2-4, with D tentatively TRBD1 (5 bases). Trimming stripped 0 bases from V and 13 bases from J, with 19 bases between. Looked up from germline, CDR1 is MGHRA and CDR2 is YSYEKL. The CDR3 totals 15 residues. The CDR3 region is CASSQDPQGFREQYF. CDR3 DNA: TGCGCCAGCAGCCAAGACCCTCAGGGTTTTCGAGAGCAGTACTTC.

This chain joins TRBV7-2 and TRBJ2-1; 9 bases map to TRBD1. V was pared by 1 base and J by 4 bases, with 5 bases of the junction left unmatched. The CDR3 spans 16 residues. Germline CDR1 is SGHTA and CDR2 is FQGNSA. CDR3 amino acids: CASSLGGTGIYNEQFF. Written as DNA, the CDR3 is TGTGCCAGCAGCTTAGGCGGGACAGGGATTTACAATGAGCAGTTCTTC.

This chain links TRBV9 with TRBJ2-1, with 7 bases matching TRBD1. CDR1 and CDR2 (germline): SGDLS, YYNGEE. The CDR3 consists of 14 residues. The ends lost 3 bases at V and 6 bases at J; junction bases unmatched: 6. For the CDR3, the DNA is TGTGCCAGCAGCGCTTCACAGGGGCTCAATGAGCAGTTCTTC. Translated, it gives CASSASQGLNEQFF.

This clonotype was recorded at least ten times. V usage is TRBV10-2 and J usage is TRBJ2-2; 11 nucleotides match TRBD2. After removal of 7 bases from V and 6 bases from J, the junction contained 1 base not matched to a gene. Germline V gives CDR1 WSHSY, CDR2 SAAADI. This CDR3 has 13 residues. The CDR3 bases are TGCGCCAGCATTAGCGGGGGGGCCGGGGAGCTGTTTTTT. The encoded protein is CASISGGAGELFF.

V and J are TRBV4-1 and TRBJ1-4, with D possibly matching TRBD1 (6 bases). CDR1 is MGHRA, CDR2 YSYEKL, per germline. V shed 6 bases and J shed 6 bases, with 17 bases lying between them. The CDR3 sequence is 15 residues long. Written as DNA, the CDR3 is TGCGCCAGCAGTAAGGAGCCGGGGGCGGATGAAAAACTGTTTTTT. It encodes CASSKEPGADEKLFF.

The CDR3 DNA sequence: TGTGCCAGCAGAGAACAGGGCCCCGAAAAACTGTTTTTT. Its protein product is CASREQGPEKLFF. The gene calls are TRBV2 and TRBJ1-4; tentative D call: TRBD1 (6 bases). Germline V gene data show CDR1 as SNHLY and CDR2 as FYNNEI. With 6 bases removed from V and 8 bases from J, the gap between germline ends came to 13 bases. This CDR3 is 13 amino acids long.

The chain uses TRBV15 and TRBJ2-1; D could derive from TRBD1 or TRBD2 (5 bases each). The CDR3 spans 18 residues. Trimming cost V 1 base and J 0 bases, with 16 bases left between them. Per germline, CDR1 LNHNV and CDR2 YYDKDF (reference sequence). Here the CDR3 DNA reads TGTGCCACCAGCAGAGGGGACGAGTCCCTGAGCTCCTACAATGAGCAGTTCTTC. Residues: CATSRGDESLSSYNEQFF.

This clonotype appeared a few times. The rearrangement links TRBV7-2 to TRBJ2-5, with 10 positions matching TRBD2. CDR1 and CDR2 from the germline V gene are SGHTA and FQGNSA. This CDR3 is built from 16 residues. Germline trimming cut 3 bases from V and 2 bases from J; bases unmatched to any gene: 6. CDR3 in DNA: TGTGCCAGCAGCTTTAACCTAGCGGGGGTGCAAGAGACCCAGTACTTC. Translating gives CASSFNLAGVQETQYF.

In this sample, this clonotype turned up a few times. The chain has TRBV7-2 and TRBJ1-2; TRBD1 might be the D (5 bases). The V gene lost 2 bases and the J gene lost 4 bases, with 14 bases spanning the gap. In germline, CDR1 is SGHTA, CDR2 FQGNSA. This CDR3 spans 15 amino acids. CDR3 in amino acids: CASSLLVGVFYGYTF. CDR3 bases: TGTGCCAGCAGCTTACTTGTGGGGGTTTTCTATGGCTACACCTTC.

This clonotype was found a few times. The chain joins TRBV5-1 to TRBJ2-4; weak D call: TRBD2 (6 bases). The CDR3 is 17 residues long. Trimming took 2 bases from V and 0 from J, leaving 15 bases between them. CDR1 SGHRS and CDR2 YFSETQ come from the germline V gene. The CDR3 spells CASSFTGTSGAKNIQYF. CDR3 nucleotides: TGCGCCAGCAGCTTTACCGGGACTTCGGGAGCCAAAAACATTCAGTACTTC.

The V gene is TRBV6-2 or TRBV6-3, the J gene TRBJ1-5; tentative D call: TRBD1 (6 bases). The CDR3 has 16 residues. Germline CDR1 is MNHEY and CDR2 is SVGEGT. Trimming took 2 bases from V and 3 from J, leaving 14 bases between them. The CDR3 bases are TGTGCCAGCAGTTACGTTGCAGGGGATTACAATCAGCCCCAGCATTTT. This encodes CASSYVAGDYNQPQHF.

This clonotype was seen only a few times. The chain has TRBV12-3 or TRBV12-4 and TRBJ2-1, with 12 bases lining up with TRBD2. Germline trimming cut 5 bases from V and 6 bases from J; bases unmatched to any gene: 5. The CDR3 spans 15 residues. CDR3 loop: CASSRSSGGANEQFF. The CDR3 region has the DNA TGTGCCAGCAGTCGCTCTAGCGGGGGGGCCAATGAGCAGTTCTTC.

The sample holds a few counts of this clonotype. This sequence joins TRBV2 and TRBJ2-1; 11 nucleotides line up with TRBD2. J lost 9 bases, V lost 6 bases, and 7 bases had no gene match. From germline, CDR1 is SNHLY and CDR2 FYNNEI. The CDR3 sequence is 14 residues long. The CDR3 DNA is TGTGCCAGCAGAGATAGCGGGGGGGCCTTTGAGCAGTTCTTC. Translation: CASRDSGGAFEQFF.

This clonotype has only a few counts. The chain joins TRBV9 to TRBJ2-1; 8 nucleotides align to TRBD2. Germline CDR1 reads SGDLS; CDR2 reads YYNGEE. This CDR3 spans 13 amino acids. After removal of 3 bases from V and 11 bases from J, the junction contained 7 bases not matched to a gene. CDR3 residues: CASSGTSGGQQFF. The CDR3 nucleotides read TGTGCCAGCAGCGGGACGTCGGGGGGGCAGCAGTTCTTC.

This clonotype was detected once. The rearrangement links TRBV7-3 to TRBJ2-2, with D maybe TRBD2 (5 bases). Germline CDR1 is SGHTA and CDR2 is FQGTGA. Trimming left V 2 bases short and J 7 bases short, with 14 bases between. The length of the CDR3 is 15 residues. DNA for the CDR3: TGTGCCAGCAGCTTAGGAGGAGCCGTCGGCGGGGAGCTGTTTTTT. This codes for CASSLGGAVGGELFF.